This T cell receptor beta chain was recorded in a study of prognosis after radiotherapy for stage I lung cancer. On the study more broadly: Each patient with non-small cell lung cancer was deemed medically inoperable. Study-wide points: Unique TCR clone counts were lower following stereotactic body radiation therapy (median approximately 10,000 versus 7,000). Patients' TRBV and TRBJ gene usage reportedly differed by presence or absence of metastases.

Amplicons of TCR beta CDR3 were generated from genomic DNA by two-round multiplex PCR. TRBV and TRBJ genes each had their own specific primers in first-round PCR. MiXCR, run by TCRdb on the multiplex PCR reads, gives a single entry per CDR3 protein. The repertoire includes about 24,000 distinct CDR3 sequences, roughly two fifths of them detected once, and around a fifth sits in the top ten. To note about this clonotype: Its antigen is still unknown. A read error may produce the germline difference seen at one junction end.

The length of the CDR3 is 15 residues. Germline V gene data show CDR1 as SNHLY and CDR2 as FYNNEI. This chain links TRBV2 with TRBJ2-7, with 7 nucleotides matching TRBD2. The source was PBMCs, collected before or after stereotactic body radiation therapy (not recorded which). This receptor was obtained from a donor over 45 with non-small cell lung cancer. CDR3 region: CDSSDAGVGNPRKYF. CDR3 sequence (DNA): TGTGACAGCAGTGATGCGGGGGTCGGCAACCCGCGGAAGTACTTC.